The 22 T cell receptor beta chains listed next were all sequenced from one sample in a study of identical twins. TCRdb recomputed calls from the 5' RACE reads with MiXCR, one row per CDR3 protein. This sample has about 1.7 million distinct CDR3 sequences, with less than 40% found just once. The sample comprised cord blood. Receptor source: a newborn girl in good health.

The chain uses TRBV12-5 and TRBJ2-1; TRBD2 agrees at 9 bases. This CDR3 contains 15 residues. Losses at the gene ends were 2 bases for V and 3 bases for J; bases not matched to a gene: 2. Germline V gene lookup returns CDR1 LGHNT and CDR2 FRNRAP. The CDR3 DNA reads TGTGCTAGTGGTTTGCAGCGGGGGGTCTACAATGAGCAGTTCTTC. This encodes CASGLQRGVYNEQFF.

The chain has TRBV24-1 and TRBJ2-3; D remains unclear. Germline CDR1 is KGHDR and CDR2 is SFDVKD. The length of the CDR3 is 15 residues. V was cut by 0 bases and J by 1 base, with 7 bases left in between. This CDR3 reads CATSDLMGGTDTQYF. The DNA of the CDR3 is TGTGCCACCAGTGATTTGATGGGCGGCACAGATACGCAGTATTTT.

Notes on this clonotype: Being one base from a much bigger clone, this may be a read error. The chain uses TRBV29-1 and TRBJ2-1; weak D call: TRBD1 (6 bases). The CDR3 spans 12 residues. Germline loops: CDR1 SQVTM, CDR2 ANQGSEA. The CDR3, as DNA: TGCAGCGTTGGCAGGGACACCTACGAGCAGAACTTC. Its protein product is CSVGRDTYEQNF.

This clonotype was seen a few times. This sequence joins TRBV4-1 and TRBJ2-7, with 14 bases matching TRBD2. Matching the DNA end better, TRBJ2-4 makes the J call doubtful. This CDR3 comprises 21 residues. Germline CDR1 and CDR2: MGHRA and YSYEKL. The CDR3 region is CASSQEGPTSGGAVSKNIQYF. The DNA of the CDR3 is TGCGCCAGCAGCCAAGAGGGCCCGACTAGCGGGGGGGCCGTGTCCAAAAACATTCAGTACTTC.

This clonotype was recorded a few times. V is TRBV11-2 and J is TRBJ2-4; a weak D match, TRBD2 (5 bases). The J call is doubtful: the DNA matches TRBJ2-7 better. The CDR3 runs 13 residues. Looked up from germline, CDR1 is SGHAT and CDR2 is FQNNGV. DNA of the CDR3: TGTGCCAGCAGCGCCAGCGGAGAATACGAGCAGTACTTC. This encodes CASSASGEYEQYF.

DNA of the CDR3: TGTGCCATCAGGGAACAAGCGGGATCCTACGAGCAGTACTTC. As protein: CAIREQAGSYEQYF. The chain recombines TRBV10-3 with TRBJ2-7; 7 bases fit TRBD2. Trimming at V came to 6 bases and at J to 1 base, leaving 6 bases not matched to a gene. The CDR3 loop spans 14 amino acids. Germline loops: CDR1 ENHRY, CDR2 SYGVKD.

The rearrangement joins TRBV20-1 to TRBJ2-3, with D perhaps given as TRBD1 or TRBD2 (6 bases each). Trimming pared 6 bases from V and 8 bases from J, leaving 15 bases between. CDR1 DFQATT and CDR2 SNEGSKA come from the germline V gene (reference sequence). The CDR3 runs 12 residues. The CDR3 is CSAELGGGTQYF. CDR3 DNA: TGCAGTGCGGAACTAGGGGGAGGTACGCAGTATTTT.

The chain carries TRBV7-9 and TRBJ2-7, with D unclear. Looked up from germline, CDR1 is SEHNR and CDR2 is FQNEAQ (reference sequence). The CDR3 sequence is 14 residues long. The V gene lost 2 bases and the J gene lost 3 bases, with 11 bases spanning the gap. CDR3 bases: TGTGCCAGCAGCTTATCTTCCGTCAGCTACGAGCAGTACTTC. Translating gives CASSLSSVSYEQYF.

The rearrangement joins TRBV7-2 to TRBJ1-5; TRBD1 matches at 9 bases. Germline V lookup: CDR1 SGHTA, CDR2 FQGNSA. V dropped 1 base and J dropped 15; count of bases not matched to a gene: 7. The CDR3 totals 13 residues. The CDR3 reads CASSLVLGGQGHF. The CDR3 nucleotides are TGTGCCAGCAGCTTAGTCTTAGGGGGACAGGGGCATTTT.

This CDR3 reads CASSQGRLAGGGEQFF. The CDR3 nucleotides are TGCGCCAGCAGCCAAGGACGTCTAGCGGGAGGGGGTGAGCAGTTCTTC. The chain links TRBV4-1 to TRBJ2-1; 12 bases line up with TRBD2. Germline CDR1 reads MGHRA; CDR2 reads YSYEKL. The CDR3 length is 16 residues. V was clipped by 1 base and J by 9 bases; unmatched bases: 7.

This clonotype was counted once. The chain is built from TRBV11-2 and TRBJ1-2; no reliable D call. CDR1 and CDR2 from the germline V gene are SGHAT and FQNNGV. CDR3 length: 15 residues. The germline V and J ends were trimmed by 0 bases and 5 bases, with 13 bases remaining between them. CDR3 DNA: TGTGCCAGCAGCTTAGACCCGACACCCTTGTATGGCTACACCTTC. Its protein is CASSLDPTPLYGYTF.

This clonotype was detected many times. The chain employs TRBV9 and TRBJ2-3; TRBD2 matches at 8 bases. CDR1 and CDR2 (germline): SGDLS, YYNGEE. The trim removed 7 bases at V and 3 bases at J, leaving 10 bases unmatched. The CDR3 spans 15 residues. CDR3 DNA sequence: TGTGCCAGCTCCATCCGGGAGGGGAGGACAGATACGCAGTATTTT. It codes for CASSIREGRTDTQYF.

The chain recombines TRBV28 with TRBJ2-2, with 9 positions matching TRBD2. CDR1 and CDR2 (germline): MDHEN, SYDVKM. The CDR3 loop spans 14 amino acids. The V gene end was trimmed by 5 bases and the J gene end by 6 bases; junction bases not matched to a gene: 4. CDR3 in amino acids: CASSQIAGAGELFF. For the CDR3, the DNA is TGTGCCAGCAGTCAAATAGCGGGGGCCGGGGAGCTGTTTTTT.

This clonotype appeared a few times. CDR3 nucleotide sequence: TGTGCCAGCAGCGACCGGACTAGCGGGAGCTCCTACAATGAGCAGTTCTTC. This codes for CASSDRTSGSSYNEQFF. V is TRBV13 and J is TRBJ2-1, with 13 bases that match TRBD2. Germline V gene lookup returns CDR1 PRHDT and CDR2 FYEKMQ (reference sequence). The CDR3 covers 17 residues. With 5 bases clipped from V and 0 bases from J, the junction kept 4 bases outside the gene matches. Using reference TRBV13 and TRBJ2-1 for the parts outside the CDR3, the full variable domain is AAGVIQSPRHLIKEKRETATLKCYPIPRHDTVYWYQQGPGQDPQFLISFYEKMQSDKGSIPDRFSAQQFSDYHSELNMSSLELGDSALYFCASSDRTSGSSYNEQFFGPGTRLTVL.

Note on this clonotype: One junction end does not reproduce the germline sequence, and a read error may be involved. The rearrangement links TRBV5-1 to TRBJ2-7, with unresolved D. The CDR3 is made up of 11 amino acids. Germline V gene sequence: CDR1 SGHRS, CDR2 YFSETQ. CDR3: CANSLGYEQYF. In DNA, the CDR3 is TGCGCCAACAGCCTGGGATACGAGCAGTACTTC.

This clonotype was seen repeatedly, ten times or more. V gene TRBV20-1 combines with J gene TRBJ2-5, with D maybe TRBD2 (5 bases). CDR1 is DFQATT and CDR2 is SNEGSKA in the germline V gene (reference sequence). The CDR3 covers 15 residues. V lost 3 bases and J 5 bases, leaving 19 bases between the germline ends. The CDR3 spells CSASRSSGPAETQYF. The CDR3 DNA follows: TGCAGTGCTAGTAGGTCCAGCGGCCCTGCGGAGACCCAGTACTTC.

This chain joins TRBV29-1 and TRBJ1-1; D may be TRBD1 (6 bases). The CDR3 has 14 residues. Trimming shortened V by 4 bases and J by 1 base, and 13 bases separated the two germline ends. The germline CDR1 and CDR2 sequences are SQVTM and ANQGSEA. DNA of the CDR3: TGCAGCGTTGTTGGGGGGGCACAGAACACTGAAGCTTTCTTT. Protein product: CSVVGGAQNTEAFF.

The J gene is TRBJ2-3, the V gene TRBV27, with D perhaps matching TRBD1 (5 bases). Per germline, CDR1 MNHEY and CDR2 SMNVEV (reference sequence). The V end was cut by 7 bases, the J end by 6 bases, with 17 bases between. This CDR3 spans 14 amino acids. The CDR3 region is CASTAAQGPDTQYF. CDR3 DNA: TGTGCCAGCACTGCCGCGCAGGGCCCCGATACGCAGTATTTT.

The chain joins TRBV25-1 to TRBJ1-2; the D is unclear. V was pared by 5 bases and J by 0 bases, with 13 bases between. The CDR3 length is 15 residues. In germline, CDR1 is MGHDK, CDR2 SYGVNS. The CDR3 reads CASSQGGIPNYGYTF. In DNA, the CDR3 is TGTGCCAGCAGTCAAGGTGGCATCCCTAACTATGGCTACACCTTC.

V gene TRBV24-1 combines with J gene TRBJ2-6; D assignment may be TRBD1 or TRBD2 (6 bases each). The V end lost 9 bases, the J end lost 1 base, and 15 bases lay between the germline ends. The CDR3 is 16 amino acids. The germline V gene has CDR1 KGHDR and CDR2 SFDVKD. The CDR3 DNA is TGTGCCACCGGAGGGGGACCGTTTTCTGGGGCCAACGTCCTGACTTTC. This codes for CATGGGPFSGANVLTF.

Ten or more counts support this clonotype. The chain links TRBV29-1 to TRBJ1-2, with TRBD1 matching 7 bases. The V gene's germline CDR1 is SQVTM and CDR2 ANQGSEA. CDR3 length: 13 amino acids. With V trimmed by 6 bases and J by 3 bases, 7 bases remained unmatched. CDR3 sequence reads: CSVDRHADYGYTF. The CDR3 bases are TGCAGCGTGGACAGGCATGCCGACTATGGCTACACCTTC. The variable domain in full, completed from reference TRBV29-1 and TRBJ1-2, reads SAVISQKPSRDICQRGTSLTIQCQVDSQVTMMFWYRQQPGQSLTLIATANQGSEATYESGFVIDKFPISRPNLTFSTLTVSNMSPEDSSIYLCSVDRHADYGYTFGSGTRLTVV.

The genes are TRBV15 and TRBJ2-7, with 12 nucleotides matching TRBD1. CDR1 and CDR2 from the germline V gene are LNHNV and YYDKDF (reference sequence). Unmatched junction bases numbered 5, after V lost 0 bases and J lost 5 bases. The CDR3 covers 16 residues. In DNA form, the CDR3 reads TGTGCCACCAGCAGAGATAGAGGGACAGGGGGCCACGAGCAGTACTTC. Its translation is CATSRDRGTGGHEQYF.